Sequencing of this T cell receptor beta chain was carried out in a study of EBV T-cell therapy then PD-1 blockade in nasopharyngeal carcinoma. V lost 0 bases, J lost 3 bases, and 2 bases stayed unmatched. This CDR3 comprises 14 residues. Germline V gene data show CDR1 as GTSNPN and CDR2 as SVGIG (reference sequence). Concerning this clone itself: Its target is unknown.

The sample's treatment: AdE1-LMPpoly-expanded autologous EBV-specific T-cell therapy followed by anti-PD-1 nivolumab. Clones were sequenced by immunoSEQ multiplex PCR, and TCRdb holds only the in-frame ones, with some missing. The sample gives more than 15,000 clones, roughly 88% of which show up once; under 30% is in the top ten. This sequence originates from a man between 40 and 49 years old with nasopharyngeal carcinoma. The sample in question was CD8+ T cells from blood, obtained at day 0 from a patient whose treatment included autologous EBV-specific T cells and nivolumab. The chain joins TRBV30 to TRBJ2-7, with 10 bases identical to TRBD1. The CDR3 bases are TGTGCCTGGAGTGTGGGGACAGGGGACTACGAGCAGTACTTC. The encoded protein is CAWSVGTGDYEQYF.